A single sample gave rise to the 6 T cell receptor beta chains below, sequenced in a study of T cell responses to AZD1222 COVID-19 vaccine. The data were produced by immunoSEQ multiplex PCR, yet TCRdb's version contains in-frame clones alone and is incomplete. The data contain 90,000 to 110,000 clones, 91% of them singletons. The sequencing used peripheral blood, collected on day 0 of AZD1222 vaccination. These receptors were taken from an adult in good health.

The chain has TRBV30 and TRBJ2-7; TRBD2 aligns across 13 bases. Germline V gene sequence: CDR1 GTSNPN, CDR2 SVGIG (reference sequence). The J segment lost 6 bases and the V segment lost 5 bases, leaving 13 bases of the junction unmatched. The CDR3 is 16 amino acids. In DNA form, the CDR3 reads TGTGCCTGGTCCCTCTGGACTAGCGGGAGTTCAGGCGAGCAGTACTTC. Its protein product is CAWSLWTSGSSGEQYF.

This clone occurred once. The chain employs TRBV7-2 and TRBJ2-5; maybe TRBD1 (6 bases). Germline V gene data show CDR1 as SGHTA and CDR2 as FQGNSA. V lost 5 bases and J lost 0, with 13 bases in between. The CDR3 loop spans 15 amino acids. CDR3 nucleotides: TGTGCCAGCAGCCCGCGGACAGTCTACCAAGAGACCCAGTACTTC. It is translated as CASSPRTVYQETQYF.

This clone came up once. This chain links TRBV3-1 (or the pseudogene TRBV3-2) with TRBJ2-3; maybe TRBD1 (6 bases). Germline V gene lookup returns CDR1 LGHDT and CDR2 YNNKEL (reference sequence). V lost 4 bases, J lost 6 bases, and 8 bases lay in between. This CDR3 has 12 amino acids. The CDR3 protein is CASSRQGDTQYF. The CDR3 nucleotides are TGTGCCAGCAGCCGTCAGGGGGATACGCAGTATTTT.

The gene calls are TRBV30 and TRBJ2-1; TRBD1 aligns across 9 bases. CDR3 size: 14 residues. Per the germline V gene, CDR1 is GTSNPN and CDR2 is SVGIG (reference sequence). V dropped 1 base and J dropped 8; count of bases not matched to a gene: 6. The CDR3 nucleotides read TGTGCCTGGAGTGGGACAGGGGTAAGAGATGAGCAGTTCTTC. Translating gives CAWSGTGVRDEQFF. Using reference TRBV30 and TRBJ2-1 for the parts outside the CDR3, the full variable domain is SQTIHQWPATLVQPVGSPLSLECTVEGTSNPNLYWYRQAAGRGLQLLFYSVGIGQISSEVPQNLSASRPQDRQFILSSKKLLLSDSGFYLCAWSGTGVRDEQFFGPGTRLTVL.

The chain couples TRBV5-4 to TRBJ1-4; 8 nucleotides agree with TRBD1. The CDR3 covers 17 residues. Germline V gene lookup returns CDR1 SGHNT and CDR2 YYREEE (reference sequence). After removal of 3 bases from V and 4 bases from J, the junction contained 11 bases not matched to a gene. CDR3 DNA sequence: TGTGCCAGCAGCTCCCAAGACAGGGGACGCTTTAATGAAAAACTGTTTTTT. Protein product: CASSSQDRGRFNEKLFF.

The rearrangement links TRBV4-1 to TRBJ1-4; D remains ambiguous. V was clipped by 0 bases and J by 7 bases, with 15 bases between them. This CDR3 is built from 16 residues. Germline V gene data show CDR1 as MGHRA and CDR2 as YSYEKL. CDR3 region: CASSQDRAAEGEKLFF. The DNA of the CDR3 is TGCGCCAGCAGCCAAGATAGGGCGGCGGAGGGTGAAAAACTGTTTTTT.